These T cell receptor beta chains were read from a single sample in a study of blood T cell repertoires in COVID-19. Sequencing used immunoSEQ multiplex PCR; TCRdb keeps in-frame clones, though not all of them. The sample has about 210,000 clones; approximately 91% are singletons. Sequenced: peripheral blood. The receptors derive from a woman aged 40 to 55 with acute or convalescent COVID-19. CDR3s include the opening cysteine and the closing phenylalanine or tryptophan. The order of the fields is J gene, clone size, D gene, V gene, CDR3 DNA, CDR3 protein. The D gene is left open where the match is weak. Clone sizes are given selectively: once, few, many, or a class where the clone is expanded.

>TRBJ1-4|.|.|TRBV19
TGTGCCAGTAGCCTCCTAAGGAGGGTCGAGGATGAAAAACTGTTTTTT
CASSLLRRVEDEKLFF
>TRBJ1-5|.|.|TRBV27
TGTGCCAGCAGTTCAAGGACTCAAGGGGGATCCGGTCAGCCCCAGCATTTT
CASSSRTQGGSGQPQHF
>TRBJ2-1|.|TRBD2|TRBV27
TGTGCCAGCAGTTCCCCGGGACTAGCGGGGGGGCACAATGAGCAGTTCTTC
CASSSPGLAGGHNEQFF
>TRBJ1-5|.|TRBD1|TRBV9
TGTGCCAGCAGTCTCCAGGGGGCATCTCAGCCCCAGCATTTT
CASSLQGASQPQHF
>TRBJ2-1|.|TRBD2|TRBV19
TGTGCCAGTAGTTCCGTTGTCCAGCGGGGGGACAAACTCAACAATGAGCAGTTCTTC
CASSSVVQRGDKLNNEQFF
>TRBJ1-5|.|.|TRBV6-6
TGTGCCAGCAGTTACCTCCAGGGCGGTCAGCCCCAGCATTTT
CASSYLQGGQPQHF
>TRBJ2-3|.|TRBD2|TRBV5-4
TGTGCCAGCAGCTTTATCGGTACGAGCGGGGGGTCCACAGATACGCAGTATTTT
CASSFIGTSGGSTDTQYF
>TRBJ1-1|.|TRBD1|TRBV6-5
TGTGCCAGCAGTCTAGGACAGGGGGCAGACGCTTTCTTT
CASSLGQGADAFF
>TRBJ2-1|.|.|TRBV12-3/TRBV12-4
TGTGCCAGCTCGAGTGGGGGGTACAATGAGCAGTTCTTC
CASSSGGYNEQFF
>TRBJ1-3|.|.|TRBV4-2
TGTGCCAGCAGCCAAGAGCGGTCCTTCGAGTTAGACACCATATATTTT
CASSQERSFELDTIYF
>TRBJ1-2|.|TRBD1|TRBV6-5
TGTGCCAGCAGTCCCAAGCAGGGGGTTTTGGATGGCTACACCTTC
CASSPKQGVLDGYTF
>TRBJ2-1|few|.|TRBV9
TGTGCCAGCAGCGTAGGATCTAGACCAAACAAGCAGTTCTTC
CASSVGSRPNKQFF
>TRBJ1-3|.|.|TRBV7-2
TGTGCCAGCAGCTTTCAGGGGTTCCGAAACACCATATATTTT
CASSFQGFRNTIYF
>TRBJ1-3|once|.|TRBV5-1
TGCGCCAGCAGCAAAGGACAGCTCTCTGGAAACACCATATATTTT
CASSKGQLSGNTIYF
>TRBJ1-6|few|TRBD1|TRBV5-1
TGCGCCAGCAGCTGGGACAGGAGCAATTCACCCCTCCACTTT
CASSWDRSNSPLHF
>TRBJ2-5|.|.|TRBV12-5
TGTGCTAGTGGTTTAGGGCAGGGAGGGGGCCAAGAGACCCAGTACTTC
CASGLGQGGGQETQYF
>TRBJ1-1|.|TRBD1|TRBV18
TGTGCCAGCTCCTGGACAGGGGGCAGAAGCGTGAACACTGAAGCTTTCTTT
CASSWTGGRSVNTEAFF
>TRBJ1-4|.|.|TRBV5-1
TGCGCCAGCAGCTTCTACAGTCGCTCAAATGAAAAACTGTTTTTT
CASSFYSRSNEKLFF
>TRBJ1-1|.|.|TRBV5-1
TGCGCCAGCAGCTTAGGAGTCGGGCAGGGGAACACTGAAGCTTTCTTT
CASSLGVGQGNTEAFF
>TRBJ2-2|once|.|TRBV5-4
TGTGCCAGCAGCCAACAGGGAATAAACACCGGGGAGCTGTTTTTT
CASSQQGINTGELFF
>TRBJ2-5|.|.|TRBV30
TGTGCCTGCTGGACAGCGAAAGAGACCCAGTACTTC
CACWTAKETQYF
>TRBJ1-1|.|.|TRBV4-1
TGCGCCAGCAGCCTACAACAGGGTAAAGTCCCTGAAGCTTTCTTT
CASSLQQGKVPEAFF
>TRBJ2-2|few|.|TRBV18
TGTGCCAGCTCACTTGAACTGAACACCGGGGAGCTGTTTTTT
CASSLELNTGELFF
>TRBJ1-2|.|.|TRBV9
TGTGCCAGCAGCCCTGGTGGCAGGGCTATCTATGGCTACACCTTC
CASSPGGRAIYGYTF
>TRBJ2-5|.|TRBD2|TRBV13
TGTGCCAGCAGCTTGGGGCGGGGGGAAAAAGAGACCCAGTACTTC
CASSLGRGEKETQYF
>TRBJ1-6|few|.|TRBV2
TGTGCCAGCACTTCGCCCAGGGTCAGGAATTCACCCCTCCACTTT
CASTSPRVRNSPLHF
>TRBJ1-6|.|.|TRBV4-1
TGCGCCAGCAGCCACAACATTTATAATTCACCCCTCCACTTT
CASSHNIYNSPLHF